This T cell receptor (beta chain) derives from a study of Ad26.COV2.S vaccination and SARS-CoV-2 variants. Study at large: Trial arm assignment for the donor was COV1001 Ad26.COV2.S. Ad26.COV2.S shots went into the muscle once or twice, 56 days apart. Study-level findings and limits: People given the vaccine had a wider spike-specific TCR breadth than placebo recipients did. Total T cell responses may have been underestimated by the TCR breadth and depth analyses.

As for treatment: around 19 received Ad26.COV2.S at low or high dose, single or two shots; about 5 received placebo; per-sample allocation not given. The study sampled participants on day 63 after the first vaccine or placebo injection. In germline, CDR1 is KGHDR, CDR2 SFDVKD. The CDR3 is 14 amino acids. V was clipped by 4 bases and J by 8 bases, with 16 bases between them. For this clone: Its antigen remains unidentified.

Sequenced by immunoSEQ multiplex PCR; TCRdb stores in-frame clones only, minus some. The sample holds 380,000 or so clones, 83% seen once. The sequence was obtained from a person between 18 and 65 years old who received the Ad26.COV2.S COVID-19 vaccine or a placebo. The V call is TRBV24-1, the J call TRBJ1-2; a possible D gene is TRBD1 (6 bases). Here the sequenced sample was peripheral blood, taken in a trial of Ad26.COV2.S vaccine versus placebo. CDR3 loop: CATSDRTVRGGYTF. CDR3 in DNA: TGTGCCACCAGTGACCGGACAGTCAGGGGCGGCTACACCTTC.